This TCR beta chain was observed in a study of blood T cell repertoires in COVID-19. Looking at the study overall: T cells, B-cell-depleted T cells, or PBMCs supplied cDNA or gDNA.

Germline values: CDR1 DFQATT, CDR2 SNEGSKA (reference sequence). The CDR3 runs to 9 residues. The method was immunoSEQ multiplex PCR; TCRdb's version includes in-frame clones alone and lacks a portion of them. The sample lists roughly 300,000 clones; more than 85% were seen once. On this clone itself: Sequence at one end of the junction differs from germline and may be a read error.

The receptor was isolated from a woman aged 30 to 39 who had recovered from COVID-19. This chain connects TRBV20-1 to TRBJ1-2, with TRBD1 matching over 7 bases. Input material: PBMCs or T cells enriched from blood (not recorded which). CDR3 DNA sequence: TGCAGTGCTAGAGACAGGGGGAGCTTC. Translation: CSARDRGSF.